The following is a TCR beta chain sequence with its context. The data derive from a study of technical replicates of blood from a handful of donors. Profiling relied on immunoSEQ multiplex PCR, and the TCRdb table lists in-frame clones only, not all of them. This repertoire shows 75,000 to 90,000 clones, 95% found once; its top ten account for under 0.35%. The CDR3 runs to 15 residues. Germline V lookup: CDR1 SGDLS, CDR2 YYNGEE. V was clipped by 0 bases and J by 1 base, with 10 bases between them. The sequence came from a human donor in good health. The sequenced sample was T cells isolated from PBMCs. V usage is TRBV9 and J usage is TRBJ1-1; D unclear. The CDR3 protein is CASSVGAQRNTEAFF. The CDR3 bases are TGTGCCAGCAGCGTAGGTGCACAGAGGAACACTGAAGCTTTCTTT.